Listed below are T cell receptor beta chains from one sample, sequenced in a study of T cell responses to AZD1222 COVID-19 vaccine. Some clones are missing from TCRdb's copy, which holds only in-frame ones; the method was immunoSEQ multiplex PCR. Among roughly 40,000 clones listed, approximately 85% were seen once. The sequencing used peripheral blood, collected 28 days after the second dose of the MenACWY control vaccine. The origin of the receptors is an adult who received the MenACWY meningococcal vaccine as a control. CDR3s include the opening cysteine and the closing phenylalanine or tryptophan. The order of the fields is clone size, V gene, J gene, D gene, CDR3 DNA, CDR3 protein. D genes are given only for firm matches. Where a row states a size, it is once, few, many or the class of an expanded clone; other rows omit it.

.	TRBV2	TRBJ2-7	TRBD2	TGTGCCAGCAGCGGCGGACTAGCGGGAGGCGAGCAGTACTTC	CASSGGLAGGEQYF
.	TRBV28	TRBJ1-4	.	TGTGCCAGCAGTTTAAGGTTCAGGGCTGAAAAACTGTTTTTT	CASSLRFRAEKLFF
.	TRBV7-9	TRBJ2-7	.	TGTGCCAGCAGCCCAAGCAGGGGAGACGAGCAGTACTTC	CASSPSRGDEQYF
.	TRBV7-9	TRBJ1-4	TRBD1	TGTGCCAGCAGCGAACATCGACAGGGGGAGCCAAATGAAAAACTGTTTTTT	CASSEHRQGEPNEKLFF
few	TRBV6-5	TRBJ1-6	.	TGTGCCAGCAGGGGGGGCTATACCAAGACACCCCTCCACTTT	CASRGGYTKTPLHF
.	TRBV20-1	TRBJ2-7	TRBD1	TGCAGTGCTGGTGACAGGGGATCGGGCTACGAGCAGTACTTC	CSAGDRGSGYEQYF
.	TRBV10-3	TRBJ1-1	.	TGTGCCATCAGGATCAGGGATGACACTGAAGCTTTCTTT	CAIRIRDDTEAFF
few	TRBV27	TRBJ2-1	TRBD2	TGTGCCAGCAGTTCTAGCGGTTCCCATTTAGGGCAGTTCTTC	CASSSSGSHLGQFF
.	TRBV18	TRBJ2-1	.	TGTGCCAGCTCACCAAAGGCTGGCAATGAGCAGTTCTTC	CASSPKAGNEQFF
.	TRBV28	TRBJ2-4	.	TGTGCCAGCAGTCCCTCGGGGAACATTCAGTACTTC	CASSPSGNIQYF
.	TRBV7-9	TRBJ2-7	.	TGTGCCAGCAGCTTAGGTCAATACGAGCAGTACTTC	CASSLGQYEQYF